Below are 10 T cell receptor beta chains sequenced from a single sample in a study of shared clonotypes between healthy human individuals (TCRdb year 2020). Library preparation employed the immunoSEQ multiplex PCR assay. What TCRdb holds here is the immuneACCESS table cut down to in-frame rearrangements. Part of the clones is not present; checked against another copy, under half of the missing clones reflect an unresolved V gene, and the others are unexplained. The sample profile shows some 470,000 clones; around 80% of them were found once. 10% to 15% of the sample rests with the top ten. Material for sequencing was PBMCs. All receptors come from a woman in her thirties or forties in good health. Some clones in this sample may be carry-over from other donors' samples.

V usage is TRBV7-3 and J usage is TRBJ2-2, with D hard to call. V was clipped by 0 bases and J by 2 bases, with 10 bases between them. Germline CDR1 and CDR2: SGHTA and FQGTGA. The CDR3 length is 16 residues. CDR3 in amino acids: CASSLTSFKNTGELFF. CDR3 nucleotides: TGTGCCAGCAGCTTAACGTCTTTTAAAAACACCGGGGAGCTGTTTTTT.

The V and J genes are TRBV5-8 and TRBJ2-5; D might be TRBD1 (6 bases). Germline assignment: CDR1 SGHTS and CDR2 YDEGEE. Trimming took 2 bases from V and 1 from J, leaving 9 bases between them. This CDR3 has 14 amino acids. This CDR3 is CASSFGQPQETQYF. CDR3 DNA: TGTGCCAGCAGCTTTGGACAGCCCCAAGAGACCCAGTACTTC. Variable domain in full (rest from reference TRBV5-8 and TRBJ2-5): EAGVTQSPTHLIKTRGQQATLRCSPISGHTSVYWYQQALGLGLQFLLWYDEGEERNRGNFPPRFSGRQFPNYSSELNVNALELEDSALYLCASSFGQPQETQYFGPGTRLLVL.

As for this clone: The same CDR3 arises from other DNA sequences in this sample as well. The genes are TRBV5-1 and TRBJ2-3; D is undetermined. Per the germline V gene, CDR1 is SGHRS and CDR2 is YFSETQ. Deletions cut 2 bases from V and 0 bases from J, with 10 bases between. The CDR3 contains 15 residues. The CDR3 nucleotides are TGCGCCAGCAGCTTATCCGGAGCCAGCACAGATACGCAGTATTTT. Translated, it gives CASSLSGASTDTQYF. The full variable domain, completed using reference TRBV5-1 and TRBJ2-3, is KAGVTQTPRYLIKTRGQQVTLSCSPISGHRSVSWYQQTPGQGLQFLFEYFSETQRNKGNFPGRFSGRQFSNSRSEMNVSTLELGDSALYLCASSLSGASTDTQYFGPGTRLTVL.

V gene TRBV19 combines with J gene TRBJ1-1; 8 bases map to TRBD1. The CDR3 consists of 16 residues. Germline V gene sequence: CDR1 LNHDA, CDR2 SQIVND (reference sequence). V lost 3 bases and J lost 1; bases outside the gene matches: 7. The CDR3 reads CASSIRDRLENTEAFF. The DNA for the CDR3 is TGTGCCAGTAGTATTAGGGACAGGTTGGAGAACACTGAAGCTTTCTTT.

The chain combines TRBV7-2 with TRBJ1-5; 10 bases are a match to TRBD1. Germline values: CDR1 SGHTA, CDR2 FQGNSA. The CDR3 sequence is 15 residues long. With V trimmed by 1 base and J by 6 bases, 3 bases remained unmatched. CDR3 protein: CASSLDGTGAQPQHF. CDR3 in DNA: TGTGCCAGCAGCTTAGATGGGACAGGGGCTCAGCCCCAGCATTTT.

V and J are TRBV5-1 and TRBJ2-2; D might be TRBD1 or TRBD2, each matching 7 bases. The CDR3 runs 16 residues. Germline V gives CDR1 SGHRS, CDR2 YFSETQ. Trimming took off 2 bases at V and 2 bases at J, with 13 bases between the two ends. As DNA, the CDR3 is TGCGCCAGCAGCTTACCCAGGGGGGGAAACACCGGGGAGCTGTTTTTT. The encoded protein is CASSLPRGGNTGELFF.

The rearrangement uses TRBV19 and TRBJ1-2; D not resolved. Trimming left V 4 bases short and J 7 bases short, with 7 bases between. CDR3 length: 11 residues. Per germline, CDR1 LNHDA and CDR2 SQIVND (reference sequence). The CDR3 protein is CASSNGVGYTF. The CDR3 DNA reads as TGTGCCAGTAGTAATGGGGTTGGCTACACCTTC.

This chain links TRBV2 with TRBJ2-5; TRBD1 or TRBD2 may be the D gene (6 bases each). The V gene's germline CDR1 is SNHLY and CDR2 FYNNEI. V was pared by 7 bases and J by 2 bases, with 17 bases between. The CDR3 runs to 15 residues. The CDR3, as DNA: TGTGCCAGCAACCTGGGGGGCGGGGCACAAGAGACCCAGTACTTC. This encodes CASNLGGGAQETQYF.

The chain joins TRBV4-1 to TRBJ2-2; D could derive from TRBD1 or TRBD2 (6 bases each). This CDR3 has 20 residues. The germline V gene has CDR1 MGHRA and CDR2 YSYEKL. With 0 bases removed from V and 4 bases from J, the gap between germline ends came to 24 bases. CDR3 loop: CASSQERGMGGRVGTGELFF. The DNA for the CDR3 is TGCGCCAGCAGCCAAGAGAGGGGTATGGGGGGCAGAGTAGGCACCGGGGAGCTGTTTTTT.

This sequence joins TRBV28 and TRBJ2-1; TRBD2 aligns across 15 bases. V dropped 2 bases and J dropped 7; count of bases not matched to a gene: 9. The CDR3 runs to 18 residues. Germline V CDR1 and CDR2: MDHEN, SYDVKM. The CDR3 loop reads CASSLPWTSGRALNEQFF. CDR3 DNA sequence: TGTGCCAGCAGTTTACCCTGGACTAGCGGGAGGGCTTTGAATGAGCAGTTCTTC.